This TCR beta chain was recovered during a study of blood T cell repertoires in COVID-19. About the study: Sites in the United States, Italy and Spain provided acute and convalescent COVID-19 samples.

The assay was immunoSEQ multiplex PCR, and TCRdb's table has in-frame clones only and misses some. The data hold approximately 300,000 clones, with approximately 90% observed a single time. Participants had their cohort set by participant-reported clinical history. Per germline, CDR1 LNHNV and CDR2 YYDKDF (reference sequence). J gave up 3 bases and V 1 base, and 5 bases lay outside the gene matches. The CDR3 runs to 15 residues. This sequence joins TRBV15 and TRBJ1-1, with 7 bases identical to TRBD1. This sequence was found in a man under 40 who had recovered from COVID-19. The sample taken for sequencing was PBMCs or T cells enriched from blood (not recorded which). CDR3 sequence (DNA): TGTGCCACCAGCAGAGGACAGGGTTGGGACACTGAAGCTTTCTTT. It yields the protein CATSRGQGWDTEAFF.